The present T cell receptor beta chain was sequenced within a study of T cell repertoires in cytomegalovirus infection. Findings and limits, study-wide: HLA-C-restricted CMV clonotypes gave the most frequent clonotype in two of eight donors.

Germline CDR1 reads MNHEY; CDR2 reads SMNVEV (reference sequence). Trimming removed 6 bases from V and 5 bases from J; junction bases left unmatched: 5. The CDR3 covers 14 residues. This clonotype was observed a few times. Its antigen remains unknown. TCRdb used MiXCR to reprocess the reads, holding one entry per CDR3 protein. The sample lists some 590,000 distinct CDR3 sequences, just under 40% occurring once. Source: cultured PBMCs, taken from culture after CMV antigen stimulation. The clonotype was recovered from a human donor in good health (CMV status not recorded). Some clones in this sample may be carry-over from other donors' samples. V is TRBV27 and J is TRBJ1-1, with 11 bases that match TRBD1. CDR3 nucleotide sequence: TGTGCCAGCAGGACCCGGGACAGGGGGACTGAAGCTTTCTTT. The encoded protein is CASRTRDRGTEAFF.